These 10 T cell receptor beta chains share one sample of origin, sequenced in a study of blood T cell repertoires in COVID-19. The method was immunoSEQ multiplex PCR; TCRdb's version includes in-frame clones alone and lacks a portion of them. The repertoire includes under 200,000 clones, more than 75% of them detected once, and roughly 2.4% sits in the top ten. Material for sequencing was peripheral blood. The receptors derive from a woman aged 80 or older with COVID-19, enrolled during active disease.

The J gene is TRBJ1-1, the V gene TRBV27, with a tentative D call TRBD1 (5 bases). This CDR3 has 14 residues. V was shortened by 2 bases and J by 1 base, with 8 bases between the two germline ends. CDR1 MNHEY and CDR2 SMNVEV come from the germline V gene (reference sequence). CDR3 residues: CASSLKGRNTEAFF. CDR3 nucleotide sequence: TGTGCCAGCAGTTTAAAGGGGCGGAACACTGAAGCTTTCTTT.

The rearrangement joins TRBV9 to TRBJ2-5; tentative D call: TRBD2 (6 bases). This CDR3 is 13 amino acids long. Deletions cut 3 bases from V and 7 bases from J, with 13 bases between. Germline loops: CDR1 SGDLS, CDR2 YYNGEE. The CDR3, as DNA: TGTGCCAGCAGCGCGACTAGAGGGCGGACCCAGTACTTC. It translates to CASSATRGRTQYF.

This chain links TRBV28 with TRBJ2-3, with D unresolved. The CDR3 runs 12 residues. Trimming shortened V by 6 bases and J by 6 bases, and 10 bases separated the two germline ends. The V gene's germline CDR1 is MDHEN and CDR2 SYDVKM. CDR3 in DNA: TGTGCCAGCAGATCGAATGCGGATACGCAGTATTTT. Translated, it gives CASRSNADTQYF.

The V call is TRBV7-9, the J call TRBJ2-2; 7 bases map to TRBD2. The CDR3 has 16 amino acids. The V gene's germline CDR1 is SEHNR and CDR2 FQNEAQ (reference sequence). V shed 2 bases, J shed 8 bases, and the junction held 11 bases outside the gene matches. CDR3 sequence (DNA): TGTGCCAGCAGCTTATCGTGGGAGGGCCCACATGGGGAGCTGTTTTTT. Its translation is CASSLSWEGPHGELFF.

This rearrangement joins TRBV11-3 to TRBJ2-6; 10 bases align to TRBD1. The germline V gene has CDR1 SGHNT and CDR2 YENEEA. V shed 5 bases and J 1 base; nucleotides not matched to a gene: 5. This CDR3 comprises 17 residues. The CDR3 protein is CASSPGTGESGANVLTF. CDR3 bases: TGTGCCAGCAGCCCCGGGACAGGGGAATCTGGGGCCAACGTCCTGACTTTC.

The chain combines TRBV29-1 with TRBJ1-2; D is unclear. CDR3 length: 14 residues. Germline assignment: CDR1 SQVTM and CDR2 ANQGSEA. V shed 3 bases and J shed 1 base, with 12 bases lying between them. In DNA, the CDR3 is TGCAGCGTTGATGGATTGGGAGATAACTATGGCTACACCTTC. This encodes CSVDGLGDNYGYTF.

This chain connects TRBV19 to TRBJ1-1; 7 bases are a match to TRBD1. The CDR3 totals 14 residues. CDR1 and CDR2 from the germline V gene are LNHDA and SQIVND (reference sequence). Trimming removed 4 bases from V and 5 bases from J; junction bases left unmatched: 7. The CDR3 DNA follows: TGTGCCAGTAGTACCCAGGGGGGACTTACTGAAGCTTTCTTT. Amino acid sequence: CASSTQGGLTEAFF.

The chain uses TRBV11-2 and TRBJ1-4; 8 positions agree with TRBD1. Germline values: CDR1 SGHAT, CDR2 FQNNGV. The CDR3 is 13 residues long. V lost 5 bases to trimming and J lost 11 bases; unmatched junction nucleotides: 7. CDR3 DNA: TGTGCCAGCAGCCGGACAGGGATGGGGAAACTGTTTTTT. This translates into CASSRTGMGKLFF.

The chain employs TRBV7-9 and TRBJ2-1; 9 bases line up with TRBD1. The CDR3 contains 14 residues. Germline trimming cut 5 bases from V and 8 bases from J; bases unmatched to any gene: 7. Germline V gene sequence: CDR1 SEHNR, CDR2 FQNEAQ (reference sequence). The CDR3 DNA is TGTGCCAGCAGCCGGGACAGGGCTGTCGATGAGCAGTTCTTC. Protein: CASSRDRAVDEQFF.

V is TRBV27 and J is TRBJ2-2, with D perhaps TRBD1 (5 bases). V shed 3 bases and J shed 1 base, with 12 bases lying between them. The CDR3 consists of 16 residues. Germline CDR1 is MNHEY and CDR2 is SMNVEV (reference sequence). The CDR3 nucleotides read TGTGCCAGCAGTTTCTCGGGCAGGGTGAACACCGGGGAGCTGTTTTTT. Its translation is CASSFSGRVNTGELFF.